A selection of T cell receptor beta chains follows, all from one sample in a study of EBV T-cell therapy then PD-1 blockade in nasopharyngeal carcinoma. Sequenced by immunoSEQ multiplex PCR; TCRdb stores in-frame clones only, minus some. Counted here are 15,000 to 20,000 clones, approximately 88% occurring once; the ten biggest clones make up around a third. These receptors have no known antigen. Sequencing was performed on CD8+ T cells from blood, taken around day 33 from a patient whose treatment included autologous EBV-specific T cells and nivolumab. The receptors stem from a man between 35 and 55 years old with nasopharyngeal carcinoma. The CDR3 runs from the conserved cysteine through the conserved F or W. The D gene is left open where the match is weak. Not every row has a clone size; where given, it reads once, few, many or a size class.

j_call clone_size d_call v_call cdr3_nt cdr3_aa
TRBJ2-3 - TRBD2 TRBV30 TGTGCCTGGAGGATAAACGGGGGGGCGGATACGCAGTATTTT CAWRINGGADTQYF
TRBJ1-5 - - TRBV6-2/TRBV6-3 TGTGCCAGCAGTTACACCCCACAGGGTGTCTCCTATAGCAATCAGCCCCAGCATTTT CASSYTPQGVSYSNQPQHF
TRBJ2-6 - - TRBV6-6 TGTGCCAGCAGTCTCACAGGGACTGGGGCCAACGTCCTGACTTTC CASSLTGTGANVLTF
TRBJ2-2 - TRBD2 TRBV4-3 TGCGCCAGCAGCCAAGATATAAGGCTAGCGGGGACCGGGGAGCTGTTTTTT CASSQDIRLAGTGELFF
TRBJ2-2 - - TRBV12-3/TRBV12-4 TGTGCCAGCATCTCTCCCCCCGGGGAGCTGTTTTTT CASISPPGELFF
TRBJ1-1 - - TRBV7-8 TGTGCCAGCAGCGCCGTAGAGAACACTGAAGCTTTCTTT CASSAVENTEAFF
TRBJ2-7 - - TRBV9 TGTGCCAGCAGCGTAGAGGCAGGTCACCTCTACGAGCAGTACTTC CASSVEAGHLYEQYF
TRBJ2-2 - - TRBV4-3 TGCGCCAGCAGCCAAGTTGGAGCGATGGCCGGGGAGCTGTTTTTT CASSQVGAMAGELFF
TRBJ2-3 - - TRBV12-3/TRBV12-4 TGTGCCAGCAGTCCAGGGCCTAATACGCAGTATTTT CASSPGPNTQYF
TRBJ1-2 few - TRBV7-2 TGTGCCAGCAGCTTAGGGCGACGCTATGGCTACACCTTC CASSLGRRYGYTF
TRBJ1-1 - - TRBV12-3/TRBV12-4 TGTGCCAGCAGTTTAGCGCTGGATGAAGCTTTCTTT CASSLALDEAFF
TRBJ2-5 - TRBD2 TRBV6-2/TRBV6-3 TGTGCCAGCAGTTCCGGGACTAGCGATCAAGAGACCCAGTACTTC CASSSGTSDQETQYF
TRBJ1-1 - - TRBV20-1 TGCAGTGCTGAGAAAGGATACGGGGCTTTCTTT CSAEKGYGAFF
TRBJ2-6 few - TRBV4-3 TGCGCCAGCAGCCAAGTATTGGACGGAGTGGATGGGGCCAACGTCCTGACTTTC CASSQVLDGVDGANVLTF
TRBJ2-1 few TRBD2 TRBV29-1 TGCAGCGTTGAAGGATCTAGCGGGGGGTGGAATGAGCAGTTCTTC CSVEGSSGGWNEQFF
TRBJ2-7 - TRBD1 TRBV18 TGTGCCAGCTCGCCCGACAGGGGCAAAGTATCCTACGAGCAGTACTTC CASSPDRGKVSYEQYF
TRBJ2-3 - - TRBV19 TGTGCCAGTAGTATAGAGATAGGGTATAGCACAGATACGCAGTATTTT CASSIEIGYSTDTQYF
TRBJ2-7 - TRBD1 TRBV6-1 TGTGCCAGCAGTGAAGGGATCGGGGACAGCTCCTACGAGCAGTACTTC CASSEGIGDSSYEQYF
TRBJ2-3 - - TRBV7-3 TGTGCCAGCAGCTTTACCATAGGAGAAGGTGATACGCAGTATTTT CASSFTIGEGDTQYF
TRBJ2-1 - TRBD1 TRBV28 TGTGCCAGCAGTTTACCTGACAGGGAAGATGAGCAGTTCTTC CASSLPDREDEQFF
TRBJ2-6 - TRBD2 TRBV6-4 TGTGCCAGCAGTGAACGAGCGGGGGTCGGGGCCAACGTCCTGACTTTC CASSERAGVGANVLTF
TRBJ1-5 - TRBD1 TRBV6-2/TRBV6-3 TGTGCCAGCAGTTCAACAGGGGTGTGGAATCAGCCCCAGCATTTT CASSSTGVWNQPQHF
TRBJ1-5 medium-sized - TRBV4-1 TGCGCCAGCAGCCAAGAAGGGGTGGATAGCAATCAGCCCCAGCATTTT CASSQEGVDSNQPQHF
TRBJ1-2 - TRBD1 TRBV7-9 TGTGCCAGCAGCTTAGCCCCACAGGGGGCAGAGGATGGCTACACCTTC CASSLAPQGAEDGYTF
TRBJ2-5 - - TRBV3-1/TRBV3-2 TGTGCCAGCAGCCAAGACACCCTCCCGGGCCCTTTATCTGGAGAGACCCAGTACTTC CASSQDTLPGPLSGETQYF
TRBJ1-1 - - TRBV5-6 TGTGCCAGCAGCTTTTTCCTTGAGGGGTCTGAAGCTTTCTTT CASSFFLEGSEAFF
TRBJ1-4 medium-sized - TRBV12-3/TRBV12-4 TGTGCCAGCAGTTTAAACAGGGAAGAACTGTTTTTT CASSLNREELFF
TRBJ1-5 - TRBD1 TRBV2 TGTGCCAGCAGTGGATTGGGACAGGGTGCTGGACGAGGTCAGCCCCAGCATTTT CASSGLGQGAGRGQPQHF
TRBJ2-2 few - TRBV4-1 TGCGCCAGCAGCCAAGGGGGCCTGAACACCGGGGAGCTGTTTTTT CASSQGGLNTGELFF
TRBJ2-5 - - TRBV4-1 TGCGCCAGCAGCCAAGATGGACAAGAGACCCAGTACTTC CASSQDGQETQYF
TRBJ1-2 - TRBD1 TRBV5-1 TGCGCCAGCAGCTGGACAGGGGACAACTATGGCTACACCTTC CASSWTGDNYGYTF
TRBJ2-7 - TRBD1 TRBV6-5 TGTGCCAGCAGTTACCTTCGGGACAGGGGCAACGAGCAGTACTTC CASSYLRDRGNEQYF
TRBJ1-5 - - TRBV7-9 TGTGCCAGCAGCTTAGAGGGTACACCCCGTCAGCCCCAGCATTTT CASSLEGTPRQPQHF
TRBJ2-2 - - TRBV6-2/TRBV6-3 TGTGCCAGCAGTTTCCGGGGGATGAGCACCGGGGAGCTGTTTTTT CASSFRGMSTGELFF
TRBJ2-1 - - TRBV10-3 TGTGCCATCAGTGCACTCCTAGCAATATCTCGGAATGAGCAGTTCTTC CAISALLAISRNEQFF
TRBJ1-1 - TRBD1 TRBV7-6 TGTGCCAGCAGCTTAGGACAGGGCCCAGAAGCTTTCTTT CASSLGQGPEAFF
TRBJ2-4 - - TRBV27 TGTGCCAGCAGTCCCGTAGACTTAGCCAAAAACATTCAGTACTTC CASSPVDLAKNIQYF
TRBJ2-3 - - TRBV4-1 TGCGCCAGCAGCCAGTTCTACGGGGCAGATACGCAGTATTTT CASSQFYGADTQYF
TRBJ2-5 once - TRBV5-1 TGCGCCAGCCGTGTTGACCCCAAGTACTTC CASRVDPKYF
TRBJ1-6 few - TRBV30 TGTGCCTGGAGTGTACACGGCTACGATTCACCCCTCCACTTT CAWSVHGYDSPLHF
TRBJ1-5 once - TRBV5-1 TGCGCCAGCAGCTTAGTAGGGTTAGGCAATCAGCCCCAGCATTTT CASSLVGLGNQPQHF
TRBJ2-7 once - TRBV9 TGTGCCAGCAGCGCAGGGGCGAACTCCTACGAGCAGTACTTC CASSAGANSYEQYF
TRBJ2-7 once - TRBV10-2 TGCGCCAGCAGTGACCGGGAAGGTTTCTCCTACGAGCAGTACTTC CASSDREGFSYEQYF
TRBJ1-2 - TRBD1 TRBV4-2 TGTGCCAGCAGCCTTGGGGATGGACAGGGAGGAAACTATGGCTACACCTTC CASSLGDGQGGNYGYTF
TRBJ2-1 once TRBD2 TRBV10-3 TGTGCCATCAGTGAGCGGGGGGTCTACAATGAGCAGTTCTTC CAISERGVYNEQFF
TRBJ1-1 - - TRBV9 TGTGCCAGCAGCGGGGGAGGGGAGGACACTGAAGCTTTCTTT CASSGGGEDTEAFF
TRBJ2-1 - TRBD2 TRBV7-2 TGTGCCAGCAGCGTCTCCTCTAGCGGGGGATCCTACAATGAGCAGTTCTTC CASSVSSSGGSYNEQFF
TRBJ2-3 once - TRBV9 TGTGCCAGCAGCGTAGAGGACCTGTTGAGGGATACGCAGTATTTT CASSVEDLLRDTQYF
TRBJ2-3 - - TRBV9 TGTGCCAGCAGCGTATCCTCCCCCCGGGGTAAAAGCACAGATACGCAGTATTTT CASSVSSPRGKSTDTQYF
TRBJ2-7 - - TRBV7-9 TGTGCCAGCAGCTTAGGTCGAGGGCTGGGGTACGAGCAGTACTTC CASSLGRGLGYEQYF
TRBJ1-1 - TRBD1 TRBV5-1 TGCGCCAGCAGCTTGGCAGGTCCCAGGGGGACTGAAGCTTTCTTT CASSLAGPRGTEAFF
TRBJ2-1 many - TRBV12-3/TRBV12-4 TGTGCCAGCAGTCCCTATGAGCAGTTCTTC CASSPYEQFF
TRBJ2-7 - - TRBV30 TGTGCCTGGAGTGGAGGGTACGAGCAGTACTTC CAWSGGYEQYF
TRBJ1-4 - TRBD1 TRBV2 TGTGCCAGCAGAGTCGACAGGGAGTATGAAAAACTGTTTTTT CASRVDREYEKLFF
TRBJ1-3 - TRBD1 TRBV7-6 TGTGCCAGCAGCGCGGGACAGGGGGCGCCCGGAAACACCATATATTTT CASSAGQGAPGNTIYF
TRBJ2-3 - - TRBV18 TGTGCCAGCTCGGGGGAATCAGTTTTTAGCACAGATACGCAGTATTTT CASSGESVFSTDTQYF
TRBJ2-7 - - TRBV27 TGTGCCGGCAACCAAGGAGGGCAGAACGAGCAGTACTTC CAGNQGGQNEQYF